The entry below gives a single T cell receptor (beta chain) sequence along with its context. Its antigen is as yet unknown. The data stem from a study of shared clonotypes between healthy human individuals. The method was immunoSEQ multiplex PCR; TCRdb's version includes in-frame clones alone and lacks a portion of them. The sample consists of about 2.4 million clones, around nine tenths of them appearing once. This CDR3 has 14 residues. The germline V gene encodes CDR1 SGHDT and CDR2 YYEEEE. The ends were cut back, 5 bases at V and 4 bases at J, with 13 bases in the middle. Study-wide results and caveats: A reduction in generation probabilities was seen for non-shared clonotypes relative to those shared by all four donors.

This rearrangement joins TRBV5-6 to TRBJ1-3; D is uncertain. The sample consisted of naive CD4+ T cells sorted from blood. Regarding subset: CD45RA+ positively selected. The TCR comes from a man between 18 and 35 years old in good health. The CDR3 sequence: CASRPGRSGNTIYF. The CDR3 region has the DNA TGTGCCAGCAGACCTGGGAGAAGCGGAAACACCATATATTTT.